This entry lists 32 T cell receptor beta chains sequenced from one sample in a study of T cells after yellow fever vaccination. Via MiXCR, TCRdb re-called the 5' RACE reads, giving one row per CDR3 protein. The top ten clones hold around 40% of a sample with about 26,000 distinct CDR3 sequences, over 3.5% of them seen once. This specimen was PBMCs, either bulk or a sorted T-cell subset (CD4+, CD8+, memory, or dextramer-sorted; not recorded which), taken on the day of the yellow fever booster vaccination. These receptors all stem from a man younger than 35 who received the YFV17D yellow fever vaccine.

This clonotype was seen repeatedly, ten times or more. This chain uses TRBV29-1 with TRBJ2-2; possibly TRBD1 for D (5 bases). Germline V CDR1 and CDR2: SQVTM, ANQGSEA. Trimming shortened V by 4 bases and J by 4 bases, and 16 bases separated the two germline ends. This CDR3 is 15 amino acids long. In nucleotides, the CDR3 is TGCAGCGTTGGTGCCCCTGGGGCAGGCACCGGGGAGCTGTTTTTT. This sequence encodes CSVGAPGAGTGELFF.

Ten or more counts support this clonotype. The chain recombines TRBV6-4 with TRBJ2-3; D might be TRBD2 (6 bases). V lost 5 bases, J lost 0 bases, and 12 bases lay in between. Per the germline V gene, CDR1 is MRHNA and CDR2 is SNTAGT. The CDR3 has 15 residues. DNA for the CDR3: TGTGCCAGCAGTCTGACGGCGGGGAGCACAGATACGCAGTATTTT. Its translation: CASSLTAGSTDTQYF.

This clonotype came up many times. This rearrangement joins TRBV20-1 to TRBJ2-1, with 9 bases lining up with TRBD2. CDR1 and CDR2 from the germline V gene are DFQATT and SNEGSKA (reference sequence). V dropped 0 bases and J dropped 2; count of bases not matched to a gene: 2. This CDR3 spans 15 amino acids. The CDR3 DNA reads TGCAGTGCTAGAGATAGCGGGGGACCCTACAATGAGCAGTTCTTC. This codes for CSARDSGGPYNEQFF.

Ten or more counts support this clonotype. CDR3 sequence reads: CASSSYRLAGRNEQFF. DNA for the CDR3: TGTGCCAGCAGCTCCTACCGACTAGCGGGCCGTAATGAGCAGTTCTTC. V gene TRBV13 combines with J gene TRBJ2-1; TRBD2 aligns across 10 bases. Looked up from germline, CDR1 is PRHDT and CDR2 is FYEKMQ (reference sequence). The CDR3 runs 16 residues. Trimming cost V 4 bases and J 7 bases; bases outside gene matches: 10.

Only a few counts were recorded for this clonotype. V usage is TRBV6-5 and J usage is TRBJ1-2, with D perhaps matching TRBD1 (5 bases). Trimming removed 2 bases at V and 4 bases at J, with 5 bases between. Germline CDR1 reads MNHEY; CDR2 reads SVGAGI. The CDR3 is 12 residues long. DNA for the CDR3: TGTGCCAGCAGTTACAGGGGCTATGGCTACACCTTC. Its translation is CASSYRGYGYTF.

This clonotype was seen many times. V is TRBV7-2 and J is TRBJ1-5, with D tentatively TRBD1 (5 bases). V lost 5 bases and J lost 5, with 13 bases in between. Germline V lookup: CDR1 SGHTA, CDR2 FQGNSA. This CDR3 has 14 amino acids. This CDR3 reads CASSDRTGHQPQHF. The CDR3, as DNA: TGTGCCAGCAGCGACCGTACAGGACATCAGCCCCAGCATTTT.

This clonotype was counted at least ten times. The chain carries TRBV12-5 and TRBJ1-1; the D gene is possibly TRBD1 (5 bases). V was cut by 4 bases and J by 10 bases, with 13 bases left in between. The CDR3 consists of 12 residues. Germline values: CDR1 LGHNT, CDR2 FRNRAP. The CDR3 nucleotides are TGTGCTAGTGGTTACCCCGGGGCCGGAGCTTTCTTT. Translating gives CASGYPGAGAFF.

The sample holds many counts of this clonotype. The chain couples TRBV7-2 to TRBJ2-5; D gene unclear. The CDR3 covers 12 residues. The germline gives CDR1 SGHTA, CDR2 FQGNSA. V dropped 5 bases and J dropped 2 bases, with 6 bases sitting between them. Here the CDR3 reads CASSHTQETQYF. The CDR3 DNA reads TGTGCCAGCAGCCACACTCAAGAGACCCAGTACTTC.

The sample holds many counts of this clonotype. This sequence joins TRBV7-2 and TRBJ2-7; D call uncertain. V lost 5 bases to trimming and J lost 6 bases, with 14 bases between them. Germline values: CDR1 SGHTA, CDR2 FQGNSA. The CDR3 covers 13 residues. The CDR3 is CASSVTPSGEQYV. CDR3 in DNA: TGTGCCAGCAGCGTGACACCTTCAGGCGAGCAGTACGTC.

This clonotype came up many times. This chain uses TRBV5-1 with TRBJ2-7; D is undetermined. Trimming cost V 0 bases and J 5 bases, with 15 bases left between them. Germline CDR1 and CDR2: SGHRS and YFSETQ. The CDR3 has 15 amino acids. CDR3 amino acids: CASSLGHAPSDEQYV. CDR3 nucleotides: TGCGCCAGCAGCTTGGGGCACGCGCCCAGCGACGAGCAGTACGTC.

This clonotype has ten or more counts. The chain couples TRBV11-2 to TRBJ1-5; D gene ambiguous. Trimming cost V 4 bases and J 6 bases, with 10 bases left between them. Germline values: CDR1 SGHAT, CDR2 FQNNGV. The CDR3 runs 13 residues. The DNA of the CDR3 is TGTGCCAGCAGCTCCGACGGGTTTCAGCCCCAGCATTTT. It yields the protein CASSSDGFQPQHF.

In this sample, this clonotype turned up many times. The chain uses TRBV20-1 and TRBJ2-1, with a tentative D call TRBD1 (6 bases). From germline, CDR1 is DFQATT and CDR2 SNEGSKA (reference sequence). Trimming removed 5 bases from V and 1 base from J, with 12 bases in between. The length of the CDR3 is 14 residues. CDR3 sequence: CSAERGRSYNEQFF. CDR3 nucleotide sequence: TGCAGTGCTGAGAGGGGGAGATCCTACAATGAGCAGTTCTTC.

This clonotype has a count of ten or more. V gene TRBV5-1 combines with J gene TRBJ2-3; 7 bases line up with TRBD1. This CDR3 region has 12 residues. Unmatched junction bases numbered 3, after V lost 6 bases and J lost 5 bases. Germline loops: CDR1 SGHRS, CDR2 YFSETQ. CDR3 DNA: TGCGCCAGCATGGCAGGGGGAGATACGCAGTATTTT. Its protein is CASMAGGDTQYF.

Ten or more counts support this clonotype. The gene calls are TRBV5-6 and TRBJ1-1; D is possibly TRBD1 (5 bases). The V end lost 7 bases, the J end lost 1 base, and 11 bases lay between the germline ends. This CDR3 is 13 amino acids long. Germline V lookup: CDR1 SGHDT, CDR2 YYEEEE. In nucleotides, the CDR3 is TGTGCCAGCCCTGGGACGGGGAACACTGAAGCTTTCTTT. Its protein is CASPGTGNTEAFF.

This clonotype was counted ten times or more. V usage is TRBV7-2 and J usage is TRBJ2-1, with 10 bases identical to TRBD2. The germline gives CDR1 SGHTA, CDR2 FQGNSA. This CDR3 is 15 amino acids long. Losses at the gene ends were 2 bases for V and 8 bases for J; bases not matched to a gene: 6. CDR3: CASSLSSGGLYEQFF. The DNA for the CDR3 is TGTGCCAGCAGCTTAAGTAGCGGGGGGCTGTATGAGCAGTTCTTC.

This clonotype was found many times. This sequence joins TRBV7-2 and TRBJ1-1; 9 bases line up with TRBD1. Germline loops: CDR1 SGHTA, CDR2 FQGNSA. The CDR3 is 14 amino acids. V shed 5 bases, J shed 4 bases, and the junction held 5 bases outside the gene matches. CDR3 bases: TGTGCCAGCAGCCTGTGGGACAGGGCCACTGAAGCTTTCTTT. This translates into CASSLWDRATEAFF.

There are many counts of this clonotype. This chain joins TRBV3-1 and TRBJ2-5, with D possibly matching TRBD2 (5 bases). Trimming took off 0 bases at V and 3 bases at J, with 14 bases between the two ends. Germline V lookup: CDR1 LGHDT, CDR2 YNNKEL (reference sequence). This CDR3 is built from 16 residues. In nucleotides, the CDR3 is TGTGCCAGCAGCCAAGATCCTCGGGTGCGGGAAGAGACCCAGTACTTC. Translating gives CASSQDPRVREETQYF.

This clonotype was counted ten times or more. J is TRBJ2-3 and V is TRBV29-1, with D tentatively TRBD2 (5 bases). The CDR3 spans 12 residues. The V end lost 4 bases, the J end lost 3 bases, and 8 bases lay between the germline ends. CDR1 is SQVTM and CDR2 is ANQGSEA in the germline V gene. This CDR3 is CSVARGTDTQYF. The CDR3 DNA reads TGCAGCGTTGCACGAGGGACAGATACGCAGTATTTT.

Only a few counts were recorded for this clonotype. The J gene is TRBJ1-5, the V gene TRBV7-2; D unclear. The CDR3 loop spans 14 amino acids. Germline V gene sequence: CDR1 SGHTA, CDR2 FQGNSA. V was clipped by 2 bases and J by 6 bases, with 11 bases between them. The CDR3 spells CASSLSGSGQPQHF. In nucleotides, the CDR3 is TGTGCCAGCAGCTTATCGGGTTCGGGTCAGCCCCAGCATTTT.

Ten or more counts support this clonotype. This sequence joins TRBV5-1 and TRBJ2-5; D remains unclear. The germline V and J ends were trimmed by 4 bases and 0 bases, with 10 bases remaining between them. CDR1 is SGHRS, CDR2 YFSETQ, per germline. The CDR3 is made up of 14 amino acids. For the CDR3, the DNA is TGCGCCAGCAGCCGGCTAGAATACCAAGAGACCCAGTACTTC. This sequence encodes CASSRLEYQETQYF.

This clonotype was detected many times. The V gene is TRBV6-2 or TRBV6-3, the J gene TRBJ1-6; TRBD1 agrees at 10 bases. The V gene's germline CDR1 is MNHEY and CDR2 SVGEGT. CDR3 length: 19 amino acids. The trim removed 0 bases at V and 7 bases at J, leaving 12 bases unmatched. DNA for the CDR3: TGTGCCAGCAGTTACTCGATTACTTCCGGGACAGGGGAAAATTCACCCCTCCACTTT. Protein sequence: CASSYSITSGTGENSPLHF.

This clonotype was seen at least ten times. The rearrangement joins TRBV2 to TRBJ2-7; no firm D call. The CDR3 sequence is 14 residues long. The ends were cut back, 2 bases at V and 0 bases at J, with 8 bases in the middle. Germline V gene sequence: CDR1 SNHLY, CDR2 FYNNEI. CDR3 sequence reads: CASSERTSSYEQYF. The CDR3, as DNA: TGTGCCAGCAGTGAACGGACGAGCTCCTACGAGCAGTACTTC.

This clonotype has at least ten counts. The CDR3 here is CSARDPSGGGNEQFF. The CDR3 nucleotides read TGCAGTGCTAGAGATCCTAGCGGGGGGGGCAATGAGCAGTTCTTC. The V call is TRBV20-1, the J call TRBJ2-1, with 12 bases lining up with TRBD2. The CDR3 has 15 residues. CDR1 is DFQATT and CDR2 is SNEGSKA in the germline V gene (reference sequence). V was clipped by 0 bases and J by 6 bases; unmatched bases: 3.

The genes are TRBV2 and TRBJ2-7, with 10 bases identical to TRBD1. V dropped 6 bases and J dropped 2; count of bases not matched to a gene: 4. Looked up from germline, CDR1 is SNHLY and CDR2 is FYNNEI. The CDR3 totals 14 residues. In nucleotides, the CDR3 is TGTGCCAGCAGGGCCGGGACAGGGGCCTACGAGCAGTACTTC. Protein product: CASRAGTGAYEQYF.

This clonotype was seen many times. The J gene is TRBJ1-4, the V gene TRBV5-1, with D uncertain. The V end lost 1 base, the J end lost 0 bases, and 7 bases lay between the germline ends. CDR1 is SGHRS and CDR2 is YFSETQ in the germline V gene. CDR3 length equals 15 residues. The CDR3 coding sequence is TGCGCCAGCAGCTTGTCTAGTGCAACTAATGAAAAACTGTTTTTT. Protein: CASSLSSATNEKLFF.

The chain employs TRBV5-4 and TRBJ1-1, with D possibly being TRBD1 (5 bases). Per germline, CDR1 SGHNT and CDR2 YYREEE (reference sequence). The CDR3 runs to 13 residues. V dropped 1 base and J dropped 5 bases, with 9 bases sitting between them. Here the CDR3 DNA reads TGTGCCAGCAGCTTGCAGGAGGGGACTGAAGCTTTCTTT. Protein sequence: CASSLQEGTEAFF.

This clonotype showed up just a few times. The chain combines TRBV4-1 with TRBJ2-1; D ambiguous. Trimming cost V 1 base and J 0 bases, with 10 bases left between them. Germline V lookup: CDR1 MGHRA, CDR2 YSYEKL. This CDR3 is 16 amino acids long. CDR3 loop: CASSQVFTNSYNEQFF. CDR3 in DNA: TGCGCCAGCAGCCAAGTTTTCACCAACTCCTACAATGAGCAGTTCTTC.

This clonotype has at least ten counts. The chain links TRBV7-3 to TRBJ2-5; 8 bases map to TRBD2. V lost 4 bases and J lost 4; bases outside the gene matches: 5. From germline, CDR1 is SGHTA and CDR2 FQGTGA. CDR3 length: 14 residues. CDR3 sequence: CASSSRGEGETQYF. The CDR3 bases are TGTGCCAGCAGCTCGCGGGGGGAAGGAGAGACCCAGTACTTC.

This clonotype was observed at least ten times. The CDR3 sequence is CATSGPGRRFYNEQFF. DNA of the CDR3: TGTGCCACCAGTGGACCGGGACGGCGCTTCTACAATGAGCAGTTCTTC. The genes are TRBV24-1 and TRBJ2-1; TRBD1 or TRBD2 may be the D gene (5 bases each). Germline V gene data show CDR1 as KGHDR and CDR2 as SFDVKD. This CDR3 region has 16 residues. The V end was cut by 5 bases, the J end by 3 bases, with 16 bases between.

There are many counts of this clonotype. The rearrangement links TRBV15 to TRBJ1-5; TRBD1 is a possible D gene (5 bases). Germline CDR1 is LNHNV and CDR2 is YYDKDF (reference sequence). The CDR3 has 15 amino acids. Trimming stripped 0 bases from V and 7 bases from J, with 13 bases between. The CDR3 protein is CATSRDKRGGQPQHF. The CDR3 DNA is TGTGCCACCAGCAGAGATAAAAGGGGCGGACAGCCCCAGCATTTT.

CDR3 bases: TGCGCCAGCAGCTTCGAGGAGACCCAGTACTTC. Residues: CASSFEETQYF. J is TRBJ2-5 and V is TRBV5-1, with no clear D. There are 11 residues in the CDR3. The V end lost 2 bases, the J end lost 5 bases, and 4 bases lay between the germline ends. Germline V gene sequence: CDR1 SGHRS, CDR2 YFSETQ.

J is TRBJ2-3 and V is TRBV23-1; TRBD2 aligns across 9 bases. TRBV23-1 is known as an ORF, though its function is uncertain. With 0 bases clipped from V and 1 base from J, the junction kept 5 bases outside the gene matches. CDR3 length: 17 amino acids. The CDR3 loop reads CASSQSGGGDCTDTQYF. In DNA, the CDR3 is TGCGCCAGCAGTCAATCAGGCGGGGGGGACTGCACAGATACGCAGTATTTT.